The rows below give T cell receptor beta chains drawn from one sample of a study of cytomegalovirus exposure and HLA in healthy donors. Generated by immunoSEQ multiplex PCR, the TCRdb table keeps only in-frame clones and is missing some. The sample lists 130,000 or so clones, approximately 90% occurring once. Sequences were obtained from PBMCs. These receptor sequences come from a woman aged 30 to 39 in good health and CMV-seropositive. CDR3s include the opening cysteine and the closing phenylalanine or tryptophan. D genes are given only for firm matches. Clone size is given for some rows only: seen once, a few or many times, or a class if the clone is expanded.

j_call: TRBJ2-2; d_call: TRBD2; v_call: TRBV15; clone_size: once; cdr3_nt: TGTGCCACCAGCGCCGGACTAGCGGGAGCTGGGACCGGGGAGCTGTTTTTT; cdr3_aa: CATSAGLAGAGTGELFF
j_call: TRBJ1-5; d_call: -; v_call: TRBV19; clone_size: -; cdr3_nt: TGTGCCAGCCAACCCGACGGACTACTAAGTAATCAGCCCCAGCATTTT; cdr3_aa: CASQPDGLLSNQPQHF
j_call: TRBJ1-6; d_call: -; v_call: TRBV15; clone_size: -; cdr3_nt: TGTGCCACCAGCAGAGGTCCCAATCAGAATTCACCCCTCCACTTT; cdr3_aa: CATSRGPNQNSPLHF
j_call: TRBJ2-1; d_call: TRBD2; v_call: TRBV10-3; clone_size: -; cdr3_nt: TGTGCCATCAGTGTAGGTAGCGGGTCCTACAATGAGCAGTTCTTC; cdr3_aa: CAISVGSGSYNEQFF
j_call: TRBJ2-7; d_call: -; v_call: TRBV2; clone_size: once; cdr3_nt: TGTGCCAGCAAGGGGTCTACAGCGGGCGAGCAGTACTTC; cdr3_aa: CASKGSTAGEQYF
j_call: TRBJ2-7; d_call: -; v_call: TRBV7-6; clone_size: -; cdr3_nt: TGTGCCAGCAGGCCCGGGTCCCCCGGAGGGTACTTC; cdr3_aa: CASRPGSPGGYF
j_call: TRBJ2-1; d_call: -; v_call: TRBV29-1; clone_size: few; cdr3_nt: TGCAGCGTTTTGACTAGTAGCAATGAGCAGTTCTTC; cdr3_aa: CSVLTSSNEQFF
j_call: TRBJ2-1; d_call: -; v_call: TRBV5-4; clone_size: few; cdr3_nt: TGTGCCAGCAGCCCAAGAGCTAATAGAGGCAATGAGCAGTTCTTC; cdr3_aa: CASSPRANRGNEQFF
j_call: TRBJ2-7; d_call: TRBD1; v_call: TRBV18; clone_size: once; cdr3_nt: TGTGCCAGCTCCCCACGGGACAGGGGCTACGAGCAGTACTTC; cdr3_aa: CASSPRDRGYEQYF
j_call: TRBJ2-5; d_call: -; v_call: TRBV6-1; clone_size: -; cdr3_nt: TGTGCCAGCAGTGAGGGGGTGTTGAGGGGGCAAGAGACCCAGTACTTC; cdr3_aa: CASSEGVLRGQETQYF
j_call: TRBJ1-2; d_call: TRBD1; v_call: TRBV19; clone_size: -; cdr3_nt: TGTGCCAGTAGCCATAACCCCGGGACAGGGTACGGCTACACCTTC; cdr3_aa: CASSHNPGTGYGYTF
j_call: TRBJ2-7; d_call: TRBD1; v_call: TRBV7-6; clone_size: -; cdr3_nt: TGTGCCAGCAGCCTCGACAGGGGAGGTGAGCAGTACTTC; cdr3_aa: CASSLDRGGEQYF
j_call: TRBJ2-7; d_call: TRBD2; v_call: TRBV10-3; clone_size: -; cdr3_nt: TGTGCCACCGTGGGACTAGCGGGCTCTTACGAGCAGTACTTC; cdr3_aa: CATVGLAGSYEQYF
j_call: TRBJ2-7; d_call: -; v_call: TRBV4-1; clone_size: -; cdr3_nt: TGCGCCAGCAGCCACTTACCGACTAGCTCCTACGAGCAGTACTTC; cdr3_aa: CASSHLPTSSYEQYF
j_call: TRBJ1-1; d_call: TRBD1; v_call: TRBV6-5; clone_size: once; cdr3_nt: TGTGCCAGCCTACCACAGGGGCTATCGAACACTGAAGCTTTCTTT; cdr3_aa: CASLPQGLSNTEAFF
j_call: TRBJ2-3; d_call: -; v_call: TRBV19; clone_size: -; cdr3_nt: TGTGCCAGTAGTATAGGTGGGGCCGCAGATACGCAGTATTTT; cdr3_aa: CASSIGGAADTQYF
j_call: TRBJ2-7; d_call: -; v_call: TRBV28; clone_size: -; cdr3_nt: TGTGCCAGCAGTTCCCTGGGGCGGGACTCCTACGAGCAGTACTTC; cdr3_aa: CASSSLGRDSYEQYF
j_call: TRBJ2-6; d_call: -; v_call: TRBV28; clone_size: -; cdr3_nt: TGTGCCAGCAGCCTAGAAAAGGCGGCGGCTGGGGCCAACGTCCTGACTTTC; cdr3_aa: CASSLEKAAAGANVLTF
j_call: TRBJ2-5; d_call: TRBD1; v_call: TRBV19; clone_size: once; cdr3_nt: TGTGCCAGTAGTATGACAGGGACACAAGAGACCCAGTACTTC; cdr3_aa: CASSMTGTQETQYF
j_call: TRBJ2-1; d_call: TRBD2; v_call: TRBV11-2; clone_size: -; cdr3_nt: TGTGCCAGCAGCCCACAGGTCGGCAGCGGGGGAAACTACAATGAGCAGTTCTTC; cdr3_aa: CASSPQVGSGGNYNEQFF
j_call: TRBJ1-2; d_call: -; v_call: TRBV5-5; clone_size: -; cdr3_nt: TGTGCCAGCACCTCCTTGGGCCGCTACTATGGCTACACCTTC; cdr3_aa: CASTSLGRYYGYTF
j_call: TRBJ2-1; d_call: -; v_call: TRBV20-1; clone_size: -; cdr3_nt: TGCAGTGGAGGCTCCCAATATGAGCAGTTCTTC; cdr3_aa: CSGGSQYEQFF
j_call: TRBJ1-3; d_call: -; v_call: TRBV2; clone_size: once; cdr3_nt: TGTGCCAGCAGAATCGCCGCCGGCACCATATATTTT; cdr3_aa: CASRIAAGTIYF
j_call: TRBJ2-3; d_call: -; v_call: TRBV13; clone_size: few; cdr3_nt: TGTGCCAGCAGCAAAGATAGAACGCAGTATTTT; cdr3_aa: CASSKDRTQYF
j_call: TRBJ2-7; d_call: TRBD2; v_call: TRBV18; clone_size: -; cdr3_nt: TGTGCCAGCTCACCACAAGCGGGAGCCGAGCAGTACTTC; cdr3_aa: CASSPQAGAEQYF
j_call: TRBJ1-2; d_call: -; v_call: TRBV18; clone_size: -; cdr3_nt: TGTGCCAGCACACAGACAGGAACCTCTGGCTACACCTTC; cdr3_aa: CASTQTGTSGYTF
j_call: TRBJ2-1; d_call: TRBD2; v_call: TRBV5-4; clone_size: -; cdr3_nt: TGTGCCAGCAGCAGGACTAGCGGCCTCCTTGAGCAGTTCTTC; cdr3_aa: CASSRTSGLLEQFF
j_call: TRBJ2-7; d_call: -; v_call: TRBV7-3; clone_size: -; cdr3_nt: TGTGCCAGCAGCCCCCGACACGACTCCTACGAGCAGTACTTC; cdr3_aa: CASSPRHDSYEQYF
j_call: TRBJ2-5; d_call: -; v_call: TRBV18; clone_size: -; cdr3_nt: TGTGCCAGCTCACCTTTGCGGGACCAAGAGACCCAGTACTTC; cdr3_aa: CASSPLRDQETQYF
j_call: TRBJ1-5; d_call: -; v_call: TRBV4-1; clone_size: -; cdr3_nt: TGCGCCAGCAGCCTAACCAGGGTTGGAGGCAATCAGCCCCAGCATTTT; cdr3_aa: CASSLTRVGGNQPQHF
j_call: TRBJ2-4; d_call: -; v_call: TRBV5-1; clone_size: -; cdr3_nt: TGCGCCAGCAGCCAGGGGGGACTAGCCAAAAACATTCAGTACTTC; cdr3_aa: CASSQGGLAKNIQYF
j_call: TRBJ1-3; d_call: -; v_call: TRBV7-9; clone_size: -; cdr3_nt: TGTGCCAGCAGACAGTCCCTCTCTGGAAACACCATATATTTT; cdr3_aa: CASRQSLSGNTIYF
j_call: TRBJ2-5; d_call: -; v_call: TRBV4-1; clone_size: -; cdr3_nt: TGCGCCAGCAGCCTTGTCGCCAGGCAAGAGACCCAGTACTTC; cdr3_aa: CASSLVARQETQYF
j_call: TRBJ2-7; d_call: -; v_call: TRBV10-3; clone_size: -; cdr3_nt: TGTGCCATCAGTGAGTCGGGCAGGGACGAGCAGTACTTC; cdr3_aa: CAISESGRDEQYF
j_call: TRBJ2-2; d_call: TRBD2; v_call: TRBV7-8; clone_size: -; cdr3_nt: TGTGCCAGCAGCCCATACACTAGCGGGAGGGCCACGAACACCGGGGAGCTGTTTTTT; cdr3_aa: CASSPYTSGRATNTGELFF
j_call: TRBJ1-1; d_call: TRBD1; v_call: TRBV9; clone_size: once; cdr3_nt: TGTGCCAGCAGCCCAAGGACAGGGCAACAAGTTGAAGCTTTCTTT; cdr3_aa: CASSPRTGQQVEAFF
j_call: TRBJ2-7; d_call: TRBD2; v_call: TRBV15; clone_size: -; cdr3_nt: TGTGCCACCAGCAGAGATTTCGGGACTAACTACGAGCAGTACTTC; cdr3_aa: CATSRDFGTNYEQYF
j_call: TRBJ1-1; d_call: -; v_call: TRBV6-1; clone_size: -; cdr3_nt: TGTGCCAGCAGTGAGTATGTCCTGAACACTGAAGCTTTCTTT; cdr3_aa: CASSEYVLNTEAFF
j_call: TRBJ2-2; d_call: -; v_call: TRBV5-1; clone_size: -; cdr3_nt: TGCGCCAGCAGCTTGGGTCCGGCAGGGGCCTTTCTTACGAACACCGGGGAGCTGTTTTTT; cdr3_aa: CASSLGPAGAFLTNTGELFF
j_call: TRBJ1-1; d_call: -; v_call: TRBV10-2; clone_size: once; cdr3_nt: TGCGCCAGCAGTGAGAGGGAGCAACGGGGGAACACTGAAGCTTTCTTT; cdr3_aa: CASSEREQRGNTEAFF
j_call: TRBJ1-2; d_call: -; v_call: TRBV19; clone_size: -; cdr3_nt: TGTGCCAGTAGTACGGTAGACAGCCTGGGAGGCTACACCTTC; cdr3_aa: CASSTVDSLGGYTF
j_call: TRBJ2-7; d_call: TRBD1; v_call: TRBV11-1; clone_size: -; cdr3_nt: TGTGCCAGCAGCAGACAGGGGGGTCGGTACGAGCAGTACTTC; cdr3_aa: CASSRQGGRYEQYF
j_call: TRBJ2-7; d_call: TRBD2; v_call: TRBV9; clone_size: -; cdr3_nt: TGTGCCAGCAGCGCTAGCGGGGGGCCCTACGAGCAGTACTTC; cdr3_aa: CASSASGGPYEQYF
j_call: TRBJ2-5; d_call: TRBD2; v_call: TRBV6-1; clone_size: -; cdr3_nt: TGTGCCAGCAGACAAGGAATAGCGGGAGCGGAGACCCAGTACTTC; cdr3_aa: CASRQGIAGAETQYF
j_call: TRBJ2-1; d_call: -; v_call: TRBV6-5; clone_size: -; cdr3_nt: TGTGCCAGCAGTTCCCAGGGGTTACGGGTTGGGCAGTTCTTC; cdr3_aa: CASSSQGLRVGQFF
j_call: TRBJ2-3; d_call: TRBD2; v_call: TRBV5-1; clone_size: -; cdr3_nt: TGCGCCAGCAGCGCTAGGGGACTAGCGGCAGATACGCAGTATTTT; cdr3_aa: CASSARGLAADTQYF
j_call: TRBJ2-5; d_call: TRBD2; v_call: TRBV6-5; clone_size: -; cdr3_nt: TGTGCCAGCAGTTACATGCTAGCGGGGGAGCAAGAGACCCAGTACTTC; cdr3_aa: CASSYMLAGEQETQYF
j_call: TRBJ2-2; d_call: -; v_call: TRBV27; clone_size: -; cdr3_nt: TGTGCCAGCAGTTCCCTGACAGAGAACACCGGGGAGCTGTTTTTT; cdr3_aa: CASSSLTENTGELFF
j_call: TRBJ2-2; d_call: -; v_call: TRBV10-1; clone_size: -; cdr3_nt: TGCGCCGGGCCTCGGGGGGCCGGTGGCACCGGGGAGCTGTTTTTT; cdr3_aa: CAGPRGAGGTGELFF
j_call: TRBJ2-1; d_call: -; v_call: TRBV10-2; clone_size: -; cdr3_nt: TGCGCCAGCAGTGAAAGGCGGGACTACAATGAGCAGTTCTTC; cdr3_aa: CASSERRDYNEQFF
j_call: TRBJ2-7; d_call: TRBD2; v_call: TRBV18; clone_size: -; cdr3_nt: TGTGCCAGCTCACCGTTGAGGGAGGGCGAGCAGTACTTC; cdr3_aa: CASSPLREGEQYF
j_call: TRBJ1-2; d_call: -; v_call: TRBV7-9; clone_size: once; cdr3_nt: TGTGCCAGCAGCCCTGGGCTAAACTATGGCTACACCTTC; cdr3_aa: CASSPGLNYGYTF
j_call: TRBJ2-7; d_call: TRBD2; v_call: TRBV19; clone_size: -; cdr3_nt: TGTGCCAGTAGTTCCCTAGCGGGGGCAGGTTACGAGCAGTACTTC; cdr3_aa: CASSSLAGAGYEQYF
j_call: TRBJ2-3; d_call: -; v_call: TRBV2; clone_size: -; cdr3_nt: TGTGCCAGCAGTATCCCCGGCACAGATACGCAGTATTTT; cdr3_aa: CASSIPGTDTQYF